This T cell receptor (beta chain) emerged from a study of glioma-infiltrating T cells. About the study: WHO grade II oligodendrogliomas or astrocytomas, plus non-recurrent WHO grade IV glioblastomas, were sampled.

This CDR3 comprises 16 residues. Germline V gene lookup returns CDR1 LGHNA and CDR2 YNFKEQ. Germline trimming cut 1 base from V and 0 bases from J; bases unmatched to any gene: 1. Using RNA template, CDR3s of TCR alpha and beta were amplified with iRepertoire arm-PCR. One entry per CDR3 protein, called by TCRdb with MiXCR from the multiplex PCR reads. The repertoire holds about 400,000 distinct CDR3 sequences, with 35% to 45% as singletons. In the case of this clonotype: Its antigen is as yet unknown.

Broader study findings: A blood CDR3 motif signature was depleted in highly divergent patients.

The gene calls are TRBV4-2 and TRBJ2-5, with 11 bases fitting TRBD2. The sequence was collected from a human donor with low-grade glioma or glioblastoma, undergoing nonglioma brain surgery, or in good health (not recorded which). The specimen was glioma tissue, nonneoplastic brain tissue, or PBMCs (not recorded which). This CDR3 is CASSQGTSGYQETQYF. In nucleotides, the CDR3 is TGTGCCAGCAGCCAAGGGACTAGCGGGTACCAAGAGACCCAGTACTTC.